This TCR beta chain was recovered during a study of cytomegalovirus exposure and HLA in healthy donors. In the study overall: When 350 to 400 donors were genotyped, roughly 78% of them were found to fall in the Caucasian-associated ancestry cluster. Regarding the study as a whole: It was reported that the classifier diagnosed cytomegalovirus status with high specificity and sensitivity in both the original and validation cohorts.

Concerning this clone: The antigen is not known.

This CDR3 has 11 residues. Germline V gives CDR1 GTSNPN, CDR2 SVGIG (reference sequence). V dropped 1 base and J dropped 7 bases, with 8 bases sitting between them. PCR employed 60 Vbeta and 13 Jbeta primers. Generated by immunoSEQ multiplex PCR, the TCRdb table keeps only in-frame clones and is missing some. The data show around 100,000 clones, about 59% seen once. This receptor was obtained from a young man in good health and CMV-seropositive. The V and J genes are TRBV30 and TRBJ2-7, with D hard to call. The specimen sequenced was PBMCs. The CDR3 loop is CAWSGPQEQYF. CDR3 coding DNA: TGTGCCTGGAGTGGCCCACAGGAGCAGTACTTC.